The T cell receptor beta chain described here comes from a study of T-cell reconstitution after alpha-beta-depleted transplantation in children. This clonotype has ten or more counts. The TCRbeta library was prepared with unique molecular identifiers. TCRdb re-derived calls from the PCR reads in MiXCR, one entry per CDR3 protein. The sample contains 200,000 to 300,000 distinct CDR3 sequences, 25% of which appear only once. The CDR3 loop spans 14 amino acids. From germline, CDR1 is MRHNA and CDR2 SNTAGT. J lost 4 bases, V lost 8 bases, and 10 bases had no gene match. The chain is built from TRBV6-4 and TRBJ2-7, with 8 bases lining up with TRBD1. The material was PBMCs, obtained before TCRalphabeta/CD19-depleted stem cell transplant. The TCR comes from a girl aged 2-10 years with Fanconi anemia, due to receive a stem cell transplant. CDR3 protein: CASCPDRDPYEQYF. In DNA form, the CDR3 reads TGTGCCAGCTGCCCGGACAGGGACCCTTACGAGCAGTACTTC.